This T cell receptor beta chain was identified during a study of OX40 agonist ivuxolimab in advanced cancers. Study results and limitations: Certain nonresponders additionally had low normalized T-cell clonal expansion.

A word on this clone: As yet, its antigen is unknown.

The repertoire was sequenced with immunoSEQ multiplex PCR; TCRdb's copy has only in-frame clones and lacks some. The table shows tens of thousands of clones, with approximately 90% occurring only once. The CDR3 extends over 15 amino acids. The germline CDR1 and CDR2 sequences are SGHDT and YYEEEE. V gave up 3 bases and J gave up 3 bases; unmatched junction bases: 9. The J gene is TRBJ2-7, the V gene TRBV5-6; 7 nucleotides align to TRBD2. The TCR comes from an adult with an advanced solid tumor such as melanoma, head and neck, liver or kidney cancer. The material sequenced was CD4+ or CD8+ T cells sorted from blood, taken in a trial of the OX40 agonist ivuxolimab. CDR3 nucleotide sequence: TGTGCCAGCAGCTCCCCCGGGACTACCCTCTACGAGCAGTACTTC. Translation gives CASSSPGTTLYEQYF.